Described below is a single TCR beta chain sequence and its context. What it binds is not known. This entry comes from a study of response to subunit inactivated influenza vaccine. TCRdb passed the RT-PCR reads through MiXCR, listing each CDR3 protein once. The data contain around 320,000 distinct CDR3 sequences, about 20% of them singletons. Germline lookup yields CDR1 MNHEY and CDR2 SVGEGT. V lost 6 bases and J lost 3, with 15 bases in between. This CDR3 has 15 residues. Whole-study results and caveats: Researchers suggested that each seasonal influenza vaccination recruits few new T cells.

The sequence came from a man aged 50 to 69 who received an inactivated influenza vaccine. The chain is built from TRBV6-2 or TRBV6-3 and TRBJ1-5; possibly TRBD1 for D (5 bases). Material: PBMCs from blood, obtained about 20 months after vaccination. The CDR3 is CASRTRGANNQPQHF. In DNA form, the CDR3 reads TGTGCCAGCAGAACACGTGGGGCGAACAATCAGCCCCAGCATTTT.